These T cell receptor beta chains were read from a single sample in a study of Graves' ophthalmopathy and Graves' hyperthyroidism. TCRdb fed the multiplex PCR reads into MiXCR, producing one record per CDR3 protein. The sample consists of 660,000 or so distinct CDR3 sequences, over 40% of them appearing once. The source material was peripheral blood. These receptors were obtained from an adult man with Graves' ophthalmopathy. CDR3s include the opening cysteine and the closing phenylalanine or tryptophan. The order of the fields is D gene, J gene, V gene, clone size, CDR3 protein, CDR3 DNA. A D gene is named only where the DNA matches it firmly. Expanded clones get a size class; other rows say once, few or many, or leave the size out.

NA	TRBJ2-3	TRBV5-1	NA	CASSLVGSLTDTQYF	TGCGCCAGCAGCTTGGTCGGCAGTCTCACAGATACGCAGTATTTT
NA	TRBJ1-2	TRBV5-5	few	CASSPFGQNDGYTF	TGTGCCAGCAGCCCCTTTGGACAGAACGATGGCTACACCTTC
TRBD1	TRBJ1-2	TRBV10-3	NA	CAISVHRGESYGYTF	TGTGCCATCAGTGTTCACAGGGGGGAGAGCTATGGCTACACCTTC
NA	TRBJ1-1	TRBV6-2/TRBV6-3	few	CASRDMPRGMNTEAFF	TGTGCCAGCAGGGACATGCCGAGGGGGATGAACACTGAAGCTTTCTTT
TRBD2	TRBJ2-5	TRBV7-9	many	CASSLTSGGETQYF	TGTGCCAGCAGTTTGACTAGCGGGGGAGAGACCCAGTACTTC
TRBD1	TRBJ2-1	TRBV7-2	NA	CASSSDRVGNEQFF	TGTGCCAGCAGCTCAGACAGGGTGGGGAATGAGCAGTTCTTC
TRBD2	TRBJ2-3	TRBV24-1	NA	CATSDPLPGLAGDPDTQYF	TGTGCCACCAGTGACCCGCTACCCGGACTAGCGGGGGATCCAGATACGCAGTATTTT
NA	TRBJ1-4	TRBV19	NA	CASSITGFFNEKLFF	TGTGCCAGTAGTATCACAGGATTTTTTAATGAAAAACTGTTTTTT
NA	TRBJ1-5	TRBV15	many	CATSRTYRVEQPQHF	TGTGCCACCAGCAGAACCTACAGGGTAGAACAGCCCCAGCATTTT
NA	TRBJ1-1	TRBV6-1	NA	CASSESRGGGTEAFF	TGTGCCAGCAGTGAGAGTAGGGGTGGAGGCACTGAAGCTTTCTTT
TRBD1	TRBJ1-2	TRBV29-1	many	CSVVTGARGYTF	TGCAGCGTTGTGACAGGGGCGCGCGGCTACACCTTC
NA	TRBJ2-7	TRBV19	many	CASTEKINEQYF	TGTGCCAGTACCGAAAAGATTAACGAGCAGTACTTC
NA	TRBJ1-1	TRBV2	many	CASSPEAFRAFF	TGTGCCAGCAGCCCTGAGGCCTTCCGAGCTTTCTTT
TRBD1	TRBJ1-2	TRBV10-3	NA	CAIKGQGTDGYTF	TGTGCCATCAAGGGACAGGGGACGGATGGCTACACCTTC
TRBD1	TRBJ1-6	TRBV19	many	CASSKDRTRREVWNSPLHF	TGTGCCAGTAGTAAGGACAGGACGCGACGGGAGGTATGGAATTCACCCCTCCACTTT
NA	TRBJ2-7	TRBV19	many	CASSMPETPSEQYF	TGTGCCAGTAGTATGCCCGAGACGCCTTCGGAGCAGTACTTC
NA	TRBJ1-5	TRBV10-3	many	CAISESNQPQHF	TGTGCCATCAGTGAGTCAAATCAGCCCCAGCATTTT
NA	TRBJ2-5	TRBV7-9	many	CASSGGLDIQETQYF	TGTGCCAGCAGCGGAGGGCTAGACATCCAAGAGACCCAGTACTTC
NA	TRBJ1-6	TRBV9	many	CASSGGEISGSPLHF	TGTGCCAGCAGCGGCGGGGAGATATCCGGTTCACCCCTCCACTTT
NA	TRBJ1-6	TRBV7-2	many	CASSSDYGYNSPLHF	TGTGCCAGCAGCTCCGACTATGGCTATAATTCACCCCTCCACTTT
NA	TRBJ2-2	TRBV7-9	many	CAKRGGGTGELFF	TGTGCCAAACGCGGGGGCGGCACCGGGGAGCTGTTTTTT
NA	TRBJ1-6	TRBV25-1	many	CASSRAGNNSPLHF	TGTGCCAGCAGTCGGGCAGGGAATAATTCACCCCTCCACTTT
TRBD2	TRBJ2-7	TRBV9	many	CASSRGGYYEQYF	TGTGCCAGCAGCCGCGGGGGATACTACGAGCAGTACTTC
TRBD2	TRBJ2-5	TRBV10-2	NA	CASSQGYSGVLQETQYF	TGCGCCAGCAGTCAGGGTTATAGCGGGGTGTTACAAGAGACCCAGTACTTC